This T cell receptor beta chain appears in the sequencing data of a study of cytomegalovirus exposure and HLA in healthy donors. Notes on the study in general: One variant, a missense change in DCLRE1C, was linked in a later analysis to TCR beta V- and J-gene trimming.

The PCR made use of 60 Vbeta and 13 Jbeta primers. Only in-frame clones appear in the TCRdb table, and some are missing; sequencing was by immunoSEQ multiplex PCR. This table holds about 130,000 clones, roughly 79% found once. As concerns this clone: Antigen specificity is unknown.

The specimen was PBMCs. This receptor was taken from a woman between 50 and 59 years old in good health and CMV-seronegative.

CDR3 sequence: CASSARDREADTQYF. CDR3 in DNA: TGTGCCAGCAGCGCCCGGGACAGGGAGGCAGATACGCAGTATTTT. The rearrangement joins TRBV9 to TRBJ2-3; 9 bases map to TRBD1. The J segment lost 4 bases and the V segment lost 3 bases, leaving 6 bases of the junction unmatched. CDR1 SGDLS and CDR2 YYNGEE come from the germline V gene. The CDR3 contains 15 residues.